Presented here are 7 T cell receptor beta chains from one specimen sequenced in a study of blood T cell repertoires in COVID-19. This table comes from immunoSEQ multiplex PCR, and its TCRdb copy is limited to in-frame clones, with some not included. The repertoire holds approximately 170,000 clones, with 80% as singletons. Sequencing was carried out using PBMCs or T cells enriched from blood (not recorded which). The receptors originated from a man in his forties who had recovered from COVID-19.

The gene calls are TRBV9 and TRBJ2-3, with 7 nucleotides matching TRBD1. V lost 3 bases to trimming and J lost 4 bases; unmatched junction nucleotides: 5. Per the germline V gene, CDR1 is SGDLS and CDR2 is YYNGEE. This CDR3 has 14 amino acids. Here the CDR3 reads CASSAGTVPDTQYF. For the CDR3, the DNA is TGTGCCAGCAGCGCTGGGACAGTCCCAGATACGCAGTATTTT.

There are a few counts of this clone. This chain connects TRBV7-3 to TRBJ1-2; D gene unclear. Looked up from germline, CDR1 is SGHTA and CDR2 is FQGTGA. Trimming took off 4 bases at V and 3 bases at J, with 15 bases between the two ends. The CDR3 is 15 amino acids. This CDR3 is CASSSRPGSDYGYTF. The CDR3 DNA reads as TGTGCCAGCAGCTCGCGCCCCGGGTCGGACTATGGCTACACCTTC.

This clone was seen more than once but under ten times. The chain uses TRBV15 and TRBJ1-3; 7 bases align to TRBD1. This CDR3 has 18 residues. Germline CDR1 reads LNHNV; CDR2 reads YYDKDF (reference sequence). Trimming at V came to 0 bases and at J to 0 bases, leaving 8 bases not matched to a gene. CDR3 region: CATSRDRLGQNSGNTIYF. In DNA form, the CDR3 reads TGTGCCACCAGCAGAGATCGTTTGGGACAGAACTCTGGAAACACCATATATTTT.

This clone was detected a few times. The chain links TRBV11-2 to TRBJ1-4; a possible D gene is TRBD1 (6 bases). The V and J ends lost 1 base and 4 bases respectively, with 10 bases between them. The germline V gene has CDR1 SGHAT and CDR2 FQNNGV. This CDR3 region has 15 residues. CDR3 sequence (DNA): TGTGCCAGCAGCTTAGGACAGGTTCTTAATGAAAAACTGTTTTTT. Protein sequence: CASSLGQVLNEKLFF. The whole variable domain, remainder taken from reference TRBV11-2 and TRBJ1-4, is EAGVAQSPRYKIIEKRQSVAFWCNPISGHATLYWYQQILGQGPKLLIQFQNNGVVDDSQLPKDRFSAERLKGVDSTLKIQPAKLEDSAVYLCASSLGQVLNEKLFFGSGTQLSVL.

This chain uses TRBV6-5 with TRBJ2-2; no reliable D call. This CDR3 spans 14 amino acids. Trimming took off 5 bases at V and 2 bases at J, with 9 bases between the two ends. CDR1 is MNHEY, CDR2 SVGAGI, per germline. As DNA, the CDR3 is TGTGCCAGCAGTCCTAGATATAACACCGGGGAGCTGTTTTTT. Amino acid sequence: CASSPRYNTGELFF.

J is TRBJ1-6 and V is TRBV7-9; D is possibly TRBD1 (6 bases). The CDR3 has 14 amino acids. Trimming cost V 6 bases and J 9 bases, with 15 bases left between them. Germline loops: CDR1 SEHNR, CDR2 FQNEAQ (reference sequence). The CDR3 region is CASRLAGVGSPLHF. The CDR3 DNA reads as TGTGCCAGCAGGCTCGCAGGGGTCGGTTCACCCCTCCACTTT.

CDR3 bases: TGTGCCACCAGTGATTCGGGGATGAACACTGAAGCTTTCTTT. Translation: CATSDSGMNTEAFF. This chain connects TRBV24-1 to TRBJ1-1; no clear D gene. Germline loops: CDR1 KGHDR, CDR2 SFDVKD. This CDR3 has 14 residues. Trimming shortened V by 2 bases and J by 0 bases, and 6 bases separated the two germline ends.